This T cell receptor (beta chain) was profiled in a study of control samples from healthy donors and cancer patients. V gave up 6 bases and J gave up 10 bases, with 24 bases separating them. The germline CDR1 and CDR2 sequences are SQVTM and ANQGSEA. The CDR3 is 14 residues long. Some clones are missing from TCRdb's copy, which holds only in-frame ones; the method was immunoSEQ multiplex PCR. The sample lists more than 45,000 clones; around 93% were seen once. The receptor comes from a man aged 30 to 45 with colorectal cancer. Sample: PBMCs. The V and J genes are TRBV29-1 and TRBJ1-1, with a weak D call TRBD1 (5 bases). CDR3 protein: CSVYLTAEPSGAFF. DNA for the CDR3: TGCAGCGTATATCTGACAGCGGAACCATCGGGAGCTTTCTTT.